This passage covers 19 T cell receptor beta chains from one sample sequenced in a study of T cell responses to AZD1222 COVID-19 vaccine. Clones were read by immunoSEQ multiplex PCR, and TCRdb kept only the in-frame ones, dropping some. The data contain under 150,000 clones, 90% to 95% of them seen just once; the ten biggest clones take up 1.5% to 2%. The sample in question was peripheral blood, obtained on day 0 of AZD1222 vaccination. These TCRs come from an adult in good health.

Details on this clone: A single base separates this from a much larger clone, so it may be a read error. This sample also contains other DNA sequences that code for the same CDR3. This sequence joins TRBV6-4 and TRBJ2-3, with D tentatively TRBD1 or TRBD2 (5 bases each). The germline V gene has CDR1 MRHNA and CDR2 SNTAGT. This CDR3 spans 13 amino acids. The V and J ends lost 4 bases and 0 bases respectively, with 5 bases between them. CDR3 sequence reads: CASSGGSTDTQYF. DNA of the CDR3: TGTGCCAGCAGTGGGGGGAGCACAGATACGCAGTATTTT.

The CDR3 nucleotides read TGTGCCAGCAGCCAAGATCCCGCGGGGGGCTCGAGCTACACCTTC. Translation gives CASSQDPAGGSSYTF. The rearrangement joins TRBV3-1 (or the pseudogene TRBV3-2) to TRBJ1-2, with a possible D match to TRBD1 (6 bases). CDR3 size: 15 residues. Germline V gene data show CDR1 as LGHDT and CDR2 as YNNKEL (reference sequence). Between the trimmed V and J ends, which lost 0 bases and 9 bases, there was a span of 17 bases.

This chain uses TRBV30 with TRBJ2-1; D not resolved. Germline V gene sequence: CDR1 GTSNPN, CDR2 SVGIG (reference sequence). Between the trimmed V and J ends, which lost 1 base and 8 bases, there was a span of 6 bases. This CDR3 has 11 amino acids. The CDR3 nucleotides read TGTGCCTGGAGTGCGGCCGATGAGCAGTTCTTC. Translating it yields CAWSAADEQFF.

The rearrangement joins TRBV11-2 to TRBJ2-5, with no clear D. V was clipped by 1 base and J by 2 bases, with 5 bases between them. Germline assignment: CDR1 SGHAT and CDR2 FQNNGV. This CDR3 spans 13 amino acids. This CDR3 is CASSLAMQETQYF. In DNA form, the CDR3 reads TGTGCCAGCAGCTTAGCGATGCAAGAGACCCAGTACTTC.

This chain uses TRBV12-5 with TRBJ1-2; TRBD1 matches at 8 bases. Trimming took 10 bases from V and 4 from J; bases not matched to a gene: 17. Germline V gene sequence: CDR1 LGHNT, CDR2 FRNRAP. This CDR3 spans 16 amino acids. CDR3 region: CATPRLNRGGGYGYTF. DNA for the CDR3: TGTGCTACTCCCCGGCTGAACAGGGGGGGCGGCTATGGCTACACCTTC.

This rearrangement joins TRBV9 to TRBJ2-1; 7 nucleotides align to TRBD1. J was trimmed by 6 bases and V by 0 bases; bases with no gene match: 3. The CDR3 spans 14 residues. Germline loops: CDR1 SGDLS, CDR2 YYNGEE. For the CDR3, the DNA is TGTGCCAGCAGCGTAGCGACAGGGATCAATGAGCAGTTCTTC. This sequence encodes CASSVATGINEQFF.

This clone was found once. V gene TRBV12-2 combines with J gene TRBJ1-4. TRBV12-2 is termed a pseudogene. The CDR3 is made up of 17 amino acids. CDR3 sequence (DNA): TGTGCAAGTCGCTCTGGACCGGGAGTGGGGCCTAATGAAAAACTGTTTTTT. Its translation: CASRSGPGVGPNEKLFF.

The chain is built from TRBV19 and TRBJ2-3; D might be TRBD2 (5 bases). V was shortened by 5 bases and J by 8 bases, with 11 bases between the two germline ends. Germline V gene data show CDR1 as LNHDA and CDR2 as SQIVND (reference sequence). The length of the CDR3 is 12 residues. The CDR3 spells CASSPGEGTQYF. CDR3 sequence (DNA): TGTGCCAGTAGTCCAGGTGAGGGTACGCAGTATTTT.

There are many counts of this clone. The V gene is TRBV28, the J gene TRBJ1-2, with 12 bases that match TRBD1. The CDR3 length is 15 residues. Germline V gene lookup returns CDR1 MDHEN and CDR2 SYDVKM. V was clipped by 6 bases and J by 8 bases; unmatched bases: 10. For the CDR3, the DNA is TGTGCCAGCAGCTCCCCGGGACAGGGGGCGCAGGGCTACACCTTC. This gives the protein CASSSPGQGAQGYTF.

This clone turned up a few times. V gene TRBV4-2 combines with J gene TRBJ2-2; 12 nucleotides agree with TRBD2. Per the germline V gene, CDR1 is LGHNA and CDR2 is YNFKEQ. The trim removed 6 bases at V and 3 bases at J, leaving 2 bases unmatched. This CDR3 has 15 amino acids. CDR3 bases: TGTGCCAGCAGACTAGCGGGAGGCGACACCGGGGAGCTGTTTTTT. Its protein product is CASRLAGGDTGELFF.

The V gene is TRBV7-8, the J gene TRBJ2-5, with D maybe TRBD1 (5 bases). The germline V gene encodes CDR1 SGHVS and CDR2 FQNEAQ. V dropped 3 bases and J dropped 4 bases, with 9 bases sitting between them. The CDR3 sequence is 13 residues long. The CDR3 DNA reads as TGTGCCAGCAGCTTCAGGACAAGAGAGACCCAGTACTTC. Its translation is CASSFRTRETQYF.

V and J are TRBV10-3 and TRBJ2-1; either TRBD1 or TRBD2 may fit D (5 bases each). In germline, CDR1 is ENHRY, CDR2 SYGVKD. CDR3 length: 15 residues. Trimming pared 4 bases from V and 3 bases from J, leaving 13 bases between. The CDR3 protein is CAISGRQTNYNEQFF. The CDR3 nucleotides read TGTGCCATCAGTGGTCGACAGACTAACTACAATGAGCAGTTCTTC.

The chain recombines TRBV18 with TRBJ2-7; 7 bases fit TRBD1. The trim removed 1 base at V and 3 bases at J, leaving 9 bases unmatched. Germline lookup yields CDR1 KGHSH and CDR2 LQKENI. The CDR3 consists of 16 residues. As DNA, the CDR3 is TGTGCCAGCTCACCACAGGGGGCCGCCTCTTACTACGAGCAGTACTTC. Translated, it gives CASSPQGAASYYEQYF.

This chain joins TRBV5-1 and TRBJ2-1; the match to TRBD2 covers 8 bases. CDR1 and CDR2 (germline): SGHRS, YFSETQ. CDR3 length equals 15 residues. The junction had 4 bases not matched to a gene; V was cut back by 1 base and J by 4 bases. The CDR3 is CASSLLAGIYNEQFF. The CDR3 bases are TGCGCCAGCAGCTTGCTAGCGGGCATTTACAATGAGCAGTTCTTC.

The chain combines TRBV19 with TRBJ1-5, with TRBD1 identical over 7 bases. The junction had 2 bases not matched to a gene; V was cut back by 4 bases and J by 2 bases. There are 14 residues in the CDR3. CDR1 and CDR2 from the germline V gene are LNHDA and SQIVND (reference sequence). DNA for the CDR3: TGTGCCAGTAGTAACACAGGGGGCAATCAGCCCCAGCATTTT. It encodes CASSNTGGNQPQHF. The variable domain in full, completed from reference TRBV19 and TRBJ1-5, reads DGGITQSPKYLFRKEGQNVTLSCEQNLNHDAMYWYRQDPGQGLRLIYYSQIVNDFQKGDIAEGYSVSREKKESFPLTVTSAQKNPTAFYLCASSNTGGNQPQHFGDGTRLSIL.

The gene calls are TRBV6-1 and TRBJ1-2; 8 bases map to TRBD1. Germline CDR1 is MNHNS and CDR2 is SASEGT. The CDR3 length is 14 residues. Unmatched junction bases numbered 7, after V lost 2 bases and J lost 8 bases. The CDR3 nucleotides are TGTGCCAGCAGTGAAAATCAGGGGGCGAAGGGCTACACCTTC. Translating it yields CASSENQGAKGYTF.

The gene calls are TRBV9 and TRBJ1-3; possibly TRBD1 for D (5 bases). Germline CDR1 is SGDLS and CDR2 is YYNGEE. The germline V and J ends were trimmed by 2 bases and 4 bases, with 16 bases remaining between them. This CDR3 is built from 16 residues. The CDR3 reads CASSVYGDGVGNTIYF. The CDR3 DNA follows: TGTGCCAGCAGCGTCTACGGGGACGGAGTCGGAAACACCATATATTTT.

The rearrangement uses TRBV24-1 and TRBJ1-1; D may be TRBD1 (6 bases). Germline V gene lookup returns CDR1 KGHDR and CDR2 SFDVKD. This CDR3 spans 15 amino acids. The V gene lost 7 bases and the J gene lost 4 bases, with 18 bases spanning the gap. The CDR3 loop reads CATSRGGRAGTEAFF. The CDR3 coding sequence is TGTGCCACCAGCCGCGGGGGCAGGGCGGGCACTGAAGCTTTCTTT.

The gene calls are TRBV12-5 and TRBJ1-2; D is unresolved. The CDR3 totals 13 residues. Germline CDR1 LGHNT, CDR2 FRNRAP. Between the trimmed V and J ends, which lost 4 bases and 8 bases, there was a span of 14 bases. In DNA, the CDR3 is TGTGCTAGTGGTTACCGGGGTAAAGAGGGCTACACCTTC. Protein sequence: CASGYRGKEGYTF.